This note documents a single TCR beta chain sequence. This clone was seen only once. Its target antigen remains unknown. No much larger clone is present one base from it, and per-base qualities are unavailable. The entry originates in a study of blood T cell repertoires in COVID-19 (dated by TCRdb to 2018 to 2021). With respect to the entire study: Samples from collaborators originated in the United States, Italy and Spain and spanned both the acute and convalescent phases of COVID-19. A freely available public database, intended as a resource for researchers studying the immune response to SARS-CoV-2, is where the repertoires were released. The samples were drawn from the first 160 participants of the ongoing ImmuneRACE study and from some 1,300 subjects provided by 6 global collaborators. HLA class I and class II types, where available, came from metadata supplied by the sample provider rather than from assay-based typing. Deeply sampled blood TCRbeta repertoires from subjects exposed to, actively infected with, or recovered from COVID-19 were included in the dataset. The sample metadata nearly always contained a de-identified subject ID, COVID-19 status, age in years and sex. The prospective study material was composed of cDNA or gDNA derived from T cells, B-cell-depleted T cells, or PBMCs.

Points the paper makes about the study in general: Clinical and demographic metadata were provided uncurated, with the amount varying by source and participant.

According to the germline V gene, CDR1 reads MNHEY and CDR2 reads SVGAGI. From cysteine to phenylalanine, the CDR3 is 13 amino acids long. CDR3 DNA only is kept here, 39 bases in frame from base 1. Compared with germline, V lacks 6 bases and J lacks 4 bases; bases without a gene match: 3. TCRbeta CDR3 regions were amplified from genomic DNA by means of the immunoSEQ Assay, a bias-controlled multiplex PCR. Under the source paper's analysis protocol: Within the assay, amplification of reference gene primers was used to estimate how many nucleated cells each sample contained. Sequence reads were collapsed and filtered to measure the absolute abundance of every unique TCRbeta CDR3 rearrangement. For each sample, productive Simpson clonality was calculated as the square root of Simpson's diversity index across productive rearrangements. Drawn from immuneACCESS, this table holds only the in-frame rearrangements with V and J called that TCRdb kept. Clones are partly lost; checked studies trace under half to an unresolved V gene and leave the rest unexplained. V, J and clone size are taken as reported in that table, and D and trimming were inferred from the DNA itself. This sample holds 300,000 to 400,000 clones; around 90% were observed only once. The ten largest clones take up 1% of the sample.

Collaborating institutions collected whole blood in K2EDTA tubes following their own protocols. For TCRbeta analysis, collaborators shipped samples in one of three forms: frozen whole blood, isolated PBMCs, or DNA extracted from either of those sample types. The receptor was isolated from a man between 45 and 60 years old with active or convalescent COVID-19. The sequenced sample consisted of peripheral blood. The chain joins TRBV6-5 to TRBJ1-2; TRBD1 lines up with 9 middle nucleotides. The CDR3 in this case is CASRGQGSYGYTF. The nucleotide sequence reads as follows: TGTGCCAGCAGGGGACAGGGATCCTATGGCTACACCTTC.